These 17 T cell receptor beta chains were all obtained from the same sample, sequenced in a study of blood T cell repertoires in COVID-19. Only in-frame clones appear in the TCRdb table, and some are missing; sequencing was by immunoSEQ multiplex PCR. The sample holds 45,000 to 55,000 clones; 80% to 90% are singletons and the top ten take about 3%. The sample taken for sequencing was peripheral blood. These receptors were collected from a human donor in a cohort sampled during active COVID-19.

The chain recombines TRBV19 with TRBJ1-1; D is ambiguous. V was pared by 4 bases and J by 0 bases, with 6 bases between. This CDR3 is built from 13 residues. Germline V gene data show CDR1 as LNHDA and CDR2 as SQIVND (reference sequence). Here the CDR3 reads CASSTGMNTEAFF. The DNA of the CDR3 is TGTGCCAGTAGTACAGGCATGAACACTGAAGCTTTCTTT.

DNA for the CDR3: TGCGCCAGCAGCCAAGATTTAGCGGACCTCTCCTACAATGAGCAGTTCTTC. As protein: CASSQDLADLSYNEQFF. V is TRBV4-3 and J is TRBJ2-1; tentative D call: TRBD2 (6 bases). The germline V gene has CDR1 LGHNA and CDR2 YSLEER. CDR3 length: 17 amino acids. V lost 0 bases, J lost 0 bases, and 12 bases lay in between.

The DNA for the CDR3 is TGTGCCAGCAGCGTAGCCAGGGATGCAGATACGCAGTATTTT. Amino acids: CASSVARDADTQYF. The chain joins TRBV9 to TRBJ2-3, with D perhaps TRBD1 (5 bases). CDR1 SGDLS and CDR2 YYNGEE come from the germline V gene. The CDR3 length is 14 residues. Trimming left V 0 bases short and J 4 bases short, with 9 bases between. Full variable domain (rest looked up from reference TRBV9 and TRBJ2-3): DSGVTQTPKHLITATGQRVTLRCSPRSGDLSVYWYQQSLDQGLQFLIQYYNGEERAKGNILERFSAQQFPDLHSELNLSSLELGDSALYFCASSVARDADTQYFGPGTRLTVL.

The chain joins TRBV5-6 to TRBJ2-3; 7 bases are shared with TRBD2. J was trimmed by 11 bases and V by 0 bases; bases with no gene match: 9. Germline CDR1 is SGHDT and CDR2 is YYEEEE. CDR3 length: 14 residues. The CDR3 bases are TGTGCCAGCAGCTTGGCCGGACTAGACCTAAGGCAGTATTTT. Translation: CASSLAGLDLRQYF.

V usage is TRBV20-1 and J usage is TRBJ2-1; tentative D call: TRBD1 (5 bases). The CDR3 has 11 residues. The ends were cut back, 5 bases at V and 5 bases at J, with 7 bases in the middle. Germline V CDR1 and CDR2: DFQATT, SNEGSKA (reference sequence). This CDR3 reads CSAGHNNEQFF. The CDR3 coding sequence is TGCAGTGCTGGACATAACAATGAGCAGTTCTTC.

The rearrangement links TRBV4-2 to TRBJ2-5; 7 nucleotides match TRBD2. Looked up from germline, CDR1 is LGHNA and CDR2 is YNFKEQ. Unmatched junction bases numbered 2, after V lost 2 bases and J lost 5 bases. There are 13 residues in the CDR3. CDR3: CASSQLGRETQYF. CDR3 nucleotide sequence: TGTGCCAGCAGCCAACTCGGGAGGGAGACCCAGTACTTC.

This chain links TRBV19 with TRBJ2-1, with 9 bases identical to TRBD1. Germline-derived CDR1 and CDR2 are LNHDA and SQIVND (reference sequence). V lost 5 bases, J lost 5 bases, and 13 bases stayed unmatched. This CDR3 contains 17 residues. The CDR3 reads CASSPTQTGGWNNEQFF. In nucleotides, the CDR3 is TGTGCCAGTAGTCCAACCCAGACAGGGGGGTGGAACAATGAGCAGTTCTTC.

This clone was recorded only once. J is TRBJ2-7 and V is TRBV9; the match to TRBD2 covers 8 bases. Germline V gene data show CDR1 as SGDLS and CDR2 as YYNGEE. The CDR3 spans 16 residues. Trimming cost V 4 bases and J 4 bases; bases outside gene matches: 13. As DNA, the CDR3 is TGTGCCAGCAGCCCCTCCTTCGCGGGAGGAAGATACGAGCAGTACTTC. It codes for CASSPSFAGGRYEQYF.

CDR3 sequence: CASSFRSPKPQHF. The CDR3 coding sequence is TGTGCCAGCAGTTTCCGGTCCCCGAAGCCCCAGCATTTT. V and J are TRBV28 and TRBJ1-5; D is uncertain. Deletions cut 3 bases from V and 8 bases from J, with 11 bases between. This CDR3 spans 13 amino acids. Germline CDR1 is MDHEN and CDR2 is SYDVKM. Combining the CDR3 with reference TRBV28 and TRBJ1-5 gives the whole variable domain DVKVTQSSRYLVKRTGEKVFLECVQDMDHENMFWYRQDPGLGLRLIYFSYDVKMKEKGDIPEGYSVSREKKERFSLILESASTNQTSMYLCASSFRSPKPQHFGDGTRLSIL.

The chain is built from TRBV7-2 and TRBJ2-7; TRBD1 matches at 10 bases. Looked up from germline, CDR1 is SGHTA and CDR2 is FQGNSA. The CDR3 totals 16 residues. Trimming at V came to 0 bases and at J to 4 bases, leaving 6 bases not matched to a gene. CDR3 region: CASSLASGTGAYEQYF. The CDR3 nucleotides read TGTGCCAGCAGCTTAGCATCAGGGACAGGGGCGTACGAGCAGTACTTC.

CDR3 coding DNA: TGTGCCAGCACCCAGTCCCAGGGGTTGGGCTACACCTTC. Its translation: CASTQSQGLGYTF. The chain combines TRBV6-5 with TRBJ1-2; maybe TRBD1 (6 bases). The V end lost 7 bases, the J end lost 8 bases, and 17 bases lay between the germline ends. Germline-derived CDR1 and CDR2 are MNHEY and SVGAGI. The CDR3 is 13 amino acids.

This clone was observed a few times. V usage is TRBV27 and J usage is TRBJ1-6; 7 nucleotides align to TRBD1. Germline CDR1 and CDR2: MNHEY and SMNVEV (reference sequence). J was trimmed by 10 bases and V by 7 bases; bases with no gene match: 10. The CDR3 is made up of 14 amino acids. CDR3: CASNIGGAESPLHF. The CDR3 region has the DNA TGTGCCAGCAACATAGGGGGCGCTGAATCACCCCTCCACTTT.

V is TRBV6-1 and J is TRBJ1-3, with 8 bases matching TRBD1. From germline, CDR1 is MNHNS and CDR2 SASEGT. V shed 4 bases, J shed 4 bases, and the junction held 9 bases outside the gene matches. This CDR3 has 16 amino acids. CDR3 in amino acids: CASSVTTGGAGNTIYF. CDR3 nucleotide sequence: TGTGCCAGCAGTGTGACCACAGGGGGGGCCGGAAACACCATATATTTT.

V usage is TRBV7-3 and J usage is TRBJ2-3; 9 nucleotides agree with TRBD1. This CDR3 comprises 15 residues. The germline V gene has CDR1 SGHTA and CDR2 FQGTGA. V lost 5 bases, J lost 6 bases, and 9 bases stayed unmatched. The CDR3 is CASSIYGQGFDTQYF. CDR3 DNA sequence: TGTGCCAGCAGCATTTACGGACAGGGGTTTGATACGCAGTATTTT. The full variable domain, in which reference TRBV7-3 and TRBJ2-3 provide the parts outside the CDR3, is GAGVSQTPSNKVTEKGKYVELRCDPISGHTALYWYRQSLGQGPEFLIYFQGTGAADDSGLPNDRFFAVRPEGSVSTLKIQRTERGDSAVYLCASSIYGQGFDTQYFGPGTRLTVL.

This chain joins TRBV5-1 and TRBJ2-3; D might be TRBD2 (5 bases). CDR1 is SGHRS and CDR2 is YFSETQ in the germline V gene. The CDR3 consists of 15 residues. Trimming removed 0 bases from V and 4 bases from J, with 12 bases in between. CDR3 DNA sequence: TGCGCCAGCAGCTTGGTGGCGGGTGAGTCAGATACGCAGTATTTT. Translated: CASSLVAGESDTQYF.

The gene calls are TRBV5-8 and TRBJ2-5, with 7 bases aligning to TRBD1. The length of the CDR3 is 15 residues. V shed 4 bases and J 4 bases; nucleotides not matched to a gene: 10. Germline CDR1 reads SGHTS; CDR2 reads YDEGEE. The DNA of the CDR3 is TGTGCCAGCAGCCAAACAGGGGTCTTCGGAGAGACCCAGTACTTC. It yields the protein CASSQTGVFGETQYF.

This rearrangement joins TRBV10-3 to TRBJ2-7; a weak D match, TRBD2 (5 bases). Germline V gene sequence: CDR1 ENHRY, CDR2 SYGVKD. This CDR3 spans 14 amino acids. The V end lost 2 bases, the J end lost 3 bases, and 11 bases lay between the germline ends. The CDR3: CAISEQAGNYEQYF. Here the CDR3 DNA reads TGTGCCATCAGTGAGCAAGCCGGGAACTACGAGCAGTACTTC.